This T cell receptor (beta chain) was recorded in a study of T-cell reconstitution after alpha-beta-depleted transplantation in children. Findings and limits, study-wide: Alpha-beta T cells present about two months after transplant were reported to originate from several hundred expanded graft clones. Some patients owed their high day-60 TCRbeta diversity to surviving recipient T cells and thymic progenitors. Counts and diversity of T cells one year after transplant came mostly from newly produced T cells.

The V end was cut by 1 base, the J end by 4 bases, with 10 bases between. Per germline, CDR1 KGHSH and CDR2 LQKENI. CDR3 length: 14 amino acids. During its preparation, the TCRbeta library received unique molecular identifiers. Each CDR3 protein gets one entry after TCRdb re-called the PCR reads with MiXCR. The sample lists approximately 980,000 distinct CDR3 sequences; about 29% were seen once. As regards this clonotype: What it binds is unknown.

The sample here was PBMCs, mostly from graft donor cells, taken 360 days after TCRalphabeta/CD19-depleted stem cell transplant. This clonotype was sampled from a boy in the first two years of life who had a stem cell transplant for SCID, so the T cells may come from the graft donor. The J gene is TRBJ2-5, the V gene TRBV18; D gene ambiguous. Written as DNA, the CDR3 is TGTGCCAGCTCACCACTCAGCTATTCAGAGACCCAGTACTTC. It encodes CASSPLSYSETQYF.